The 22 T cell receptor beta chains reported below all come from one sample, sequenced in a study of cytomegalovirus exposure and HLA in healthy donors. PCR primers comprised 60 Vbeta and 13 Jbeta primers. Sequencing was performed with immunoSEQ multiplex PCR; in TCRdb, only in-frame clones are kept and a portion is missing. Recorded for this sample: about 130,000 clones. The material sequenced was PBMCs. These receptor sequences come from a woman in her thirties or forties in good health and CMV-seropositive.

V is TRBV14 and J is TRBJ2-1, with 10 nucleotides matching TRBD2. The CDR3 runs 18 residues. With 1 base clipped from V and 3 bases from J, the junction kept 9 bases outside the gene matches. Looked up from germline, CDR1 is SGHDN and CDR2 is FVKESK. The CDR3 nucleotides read TGTGCCAGCAGCCAAGGAGCTAGCGGGAGTGGAAACTACAATGAGCAGTTCTTC. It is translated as CASSQGASGSGNYNEQFF.

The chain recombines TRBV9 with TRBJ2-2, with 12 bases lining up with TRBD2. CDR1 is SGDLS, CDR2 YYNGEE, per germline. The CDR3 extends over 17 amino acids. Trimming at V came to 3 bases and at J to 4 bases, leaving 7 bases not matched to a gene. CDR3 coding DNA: TGTGCCAGCAGCGCCTCTAGCGGGAGGGACCTCACCGGGGAGCTGTTTTTT. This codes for CASSASSGRDLTGELFF. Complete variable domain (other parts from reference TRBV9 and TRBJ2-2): DSGVTQTPKHLITATGQRVTLRCSPRSGDLSVYWYQQSLDQGLQFLIQYYNGEERAKGNILERFSAQQFPDLHSELNLSSLELGDSALYFCASSASSGRDLTGELFFGEGSRLTVL.

The CDR3 coding sequence is TGTGCCAGCAGCAATCTTTTGGCGGAGGACGGTCTTCTTGAGCAGTTCTTC. It translates to CASSNLLAEDGLLEQFF. The rearrangement uses TRBV21-1 and TRBJ2-1; the table's D call, TRBD2, was not checked against the DNA. TRBV21-1 is marked as a pseudogene. The CDR3 totals 17 residues.

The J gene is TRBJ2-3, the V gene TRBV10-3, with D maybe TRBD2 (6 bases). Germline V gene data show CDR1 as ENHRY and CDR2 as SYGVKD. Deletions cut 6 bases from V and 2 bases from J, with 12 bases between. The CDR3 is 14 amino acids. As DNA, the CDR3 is TGTGCCATCAGGGGAGGAGGTACCACAGATACGCAGTATTTT. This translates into CAIRGGGTTDTQYF.

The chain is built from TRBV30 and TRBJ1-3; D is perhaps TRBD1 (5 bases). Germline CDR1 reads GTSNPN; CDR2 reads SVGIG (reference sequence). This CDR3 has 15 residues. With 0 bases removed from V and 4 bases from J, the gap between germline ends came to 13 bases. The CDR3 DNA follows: TGTGCCTGGAGTGTAGGGGCCATGGGAGGAAACACCATATATTTT. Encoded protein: CAWSVGAMGGNTIYF.

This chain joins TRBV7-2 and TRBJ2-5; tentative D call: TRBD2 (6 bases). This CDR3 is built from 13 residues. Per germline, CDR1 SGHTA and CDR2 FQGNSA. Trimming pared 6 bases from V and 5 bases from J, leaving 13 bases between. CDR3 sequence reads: CASSPRREETQYF. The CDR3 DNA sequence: TGTGCCAGCAGTCCGAGGAGGGAGGAGACCCAGTACTTC.

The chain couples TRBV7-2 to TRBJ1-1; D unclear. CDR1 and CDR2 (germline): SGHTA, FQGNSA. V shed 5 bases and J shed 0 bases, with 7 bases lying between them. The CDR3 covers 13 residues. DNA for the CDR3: TGTGCCAGCAGCCCTAAAATGAACACTGAAGCTTTCTTT. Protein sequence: CASSPKMNTEAFF.

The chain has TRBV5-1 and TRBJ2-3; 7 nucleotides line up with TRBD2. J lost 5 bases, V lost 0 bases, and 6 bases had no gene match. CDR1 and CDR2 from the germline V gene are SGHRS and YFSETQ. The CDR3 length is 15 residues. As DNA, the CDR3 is TGCGCCAGCAGCTTGGAGGCGGGAGACGGAGATACGCAGTATTTT. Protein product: CASSLEAGDGDTQYF. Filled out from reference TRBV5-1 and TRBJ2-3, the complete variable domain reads KAGVTQTPRYLIKTRGQQVTLSCSPISGHRSVSWYQQTPGQGLQFLFEYFSETQRNKGNFPGRFSGRQFSNSRSEMNVSTLELGDSALYLCASSLEAGDGDTQYFGPGTRLTVL.

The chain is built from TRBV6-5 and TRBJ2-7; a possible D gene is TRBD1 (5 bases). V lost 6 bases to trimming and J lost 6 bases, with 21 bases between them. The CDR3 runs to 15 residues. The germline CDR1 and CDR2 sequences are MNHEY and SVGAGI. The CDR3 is CASSGAGSRGLEQYF. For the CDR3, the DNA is TGTGCCAGCAGCGGCGCAGGGTCAAGGGGCCTCGAGCAGTACTTC.

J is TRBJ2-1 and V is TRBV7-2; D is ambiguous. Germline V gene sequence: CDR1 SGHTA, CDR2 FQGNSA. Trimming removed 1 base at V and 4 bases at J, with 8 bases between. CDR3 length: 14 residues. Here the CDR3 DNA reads TGTGCCAGCAGCTTAGATTCAGGTTACAATGAGCAGTTCTTC. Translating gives CASSLDSGYNEQFF.

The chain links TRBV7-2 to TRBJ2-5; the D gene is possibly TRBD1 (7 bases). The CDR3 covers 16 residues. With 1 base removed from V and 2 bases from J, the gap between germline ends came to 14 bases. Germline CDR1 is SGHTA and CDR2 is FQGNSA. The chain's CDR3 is CASSLVGQGGQETQYF. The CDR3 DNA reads TGTGCCAGCAGCTTAGTGGGGCAGGGGGGACAAGAGACCCAGTACTTC.

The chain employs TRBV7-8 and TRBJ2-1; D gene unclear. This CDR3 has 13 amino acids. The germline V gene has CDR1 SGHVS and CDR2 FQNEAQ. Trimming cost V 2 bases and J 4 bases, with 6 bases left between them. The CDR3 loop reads CASSLTDYNEQFF. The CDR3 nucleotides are TGTGCCAGCAGCTTAACAGATTACAATGAGCAGTTCTTC.

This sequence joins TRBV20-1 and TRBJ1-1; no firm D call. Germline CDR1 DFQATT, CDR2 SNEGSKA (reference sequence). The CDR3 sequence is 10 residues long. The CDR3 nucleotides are TGCAGCCCCCCCGGCACTGAAGCTTTCTTT. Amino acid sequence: CSPPGTEAFF.

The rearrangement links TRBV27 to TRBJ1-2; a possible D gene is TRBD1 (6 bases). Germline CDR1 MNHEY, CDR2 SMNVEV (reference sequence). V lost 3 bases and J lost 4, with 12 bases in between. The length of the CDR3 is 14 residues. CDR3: CASSLGARSYGYTF. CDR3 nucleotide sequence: TGTGCCAGCAGTTTGGGGGCGCGCAGCTATGGCTACACCTTC.

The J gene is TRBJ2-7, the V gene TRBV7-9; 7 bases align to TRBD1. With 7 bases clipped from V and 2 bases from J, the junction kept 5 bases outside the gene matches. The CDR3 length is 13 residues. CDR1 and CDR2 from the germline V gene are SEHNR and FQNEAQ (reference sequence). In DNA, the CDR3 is TGTGCCAGCACCGGGACAGTTGCCTACGAGCAGTACTTC. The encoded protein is CASTGTVAYEQYF. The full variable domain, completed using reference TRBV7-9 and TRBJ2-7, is DTGVSQNPRHKITKRGQNVTFRCDPISEHNRLYWYRQTLGQGPEFLTYFQNEAQLEKSRLLSDRFSAERPKGSFSTLEIQRTEQGDSAMYLCASTGTVAYEQYFGPGTRLTVT.

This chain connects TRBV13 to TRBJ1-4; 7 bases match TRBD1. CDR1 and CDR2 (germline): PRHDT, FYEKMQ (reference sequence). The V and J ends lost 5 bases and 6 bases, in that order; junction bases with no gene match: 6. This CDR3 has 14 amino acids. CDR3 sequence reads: CASSDRQGDEKLFF. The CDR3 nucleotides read TGTGCCAGCAGCGACCGACAGGGAGATGAAAAACTGTTTTTT.

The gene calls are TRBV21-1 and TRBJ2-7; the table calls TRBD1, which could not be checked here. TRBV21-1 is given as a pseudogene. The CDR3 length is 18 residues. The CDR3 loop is CASSVHRDTCGPYYEQYF. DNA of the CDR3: TGTGCCAGCAGCGTTCACCGGGACACATGCGGGCCTTATTACGAGCAGTACTTC.

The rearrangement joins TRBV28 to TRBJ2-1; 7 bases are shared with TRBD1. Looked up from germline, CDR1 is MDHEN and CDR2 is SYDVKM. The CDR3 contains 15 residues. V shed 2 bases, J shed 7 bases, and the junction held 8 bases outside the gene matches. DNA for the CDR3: TGTGCCAGCAGTTTACGCAGGACAGGAGTAAATGAGCAGTTCTTC. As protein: CASSLRRTGVNEQFF.

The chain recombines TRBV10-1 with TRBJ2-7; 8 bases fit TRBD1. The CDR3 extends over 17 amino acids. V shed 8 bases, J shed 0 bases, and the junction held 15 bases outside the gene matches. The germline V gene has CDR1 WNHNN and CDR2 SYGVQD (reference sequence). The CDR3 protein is CASRDPGGQDPSYEQYF. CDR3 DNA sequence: TGCGCCAGCCGGGACCCAGGGGGACAGGACCCCTCCTACGAGCAGTACTTC.

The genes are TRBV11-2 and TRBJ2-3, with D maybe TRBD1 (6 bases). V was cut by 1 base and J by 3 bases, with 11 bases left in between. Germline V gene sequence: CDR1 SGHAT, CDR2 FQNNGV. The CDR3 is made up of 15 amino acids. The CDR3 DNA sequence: TGTGCCAGCAGCTTAGGCAGGGGCTATACAGATACGCAGTATTTT. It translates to CASSLGRGYTDTQYF.

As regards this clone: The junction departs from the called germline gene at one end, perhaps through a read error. The CDR3 is CAWSPNRELVF. The CDR3 DNA reads as TGTGCCTGGAGTCCTAACCGGGAGCTGGTTTTT. The gene calls are TRBV30 and TRBJ2-2, with D tentatively TRBD2 (6 bases). Germline CDR1 reads GTSNPN; CDR2 reads SVGIG (reference sequence). This CDR3 comprises 11 residues. Filled out from reference TRBV30 and TRBJ2-2, the complete variable domain reads SQTIHQWPATLVQPVGSPLSLECTVEGTSNPNLYWYRQAAGRGLQLLFYSVGIGQISSEVPQNLSASRPQDRQFILSSKKLLLSDSGFYLCAWSPNRELVFGEGSRLTVL.

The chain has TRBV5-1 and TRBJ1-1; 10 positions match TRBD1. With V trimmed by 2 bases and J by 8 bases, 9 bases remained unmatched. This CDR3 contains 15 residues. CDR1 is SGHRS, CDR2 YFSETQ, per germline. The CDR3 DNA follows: TGCGCCAGCAGCTTATCCGGGACAGGGGCGCGAGAAGCTTTCTTT. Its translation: CASSLSGTGAREAFF.